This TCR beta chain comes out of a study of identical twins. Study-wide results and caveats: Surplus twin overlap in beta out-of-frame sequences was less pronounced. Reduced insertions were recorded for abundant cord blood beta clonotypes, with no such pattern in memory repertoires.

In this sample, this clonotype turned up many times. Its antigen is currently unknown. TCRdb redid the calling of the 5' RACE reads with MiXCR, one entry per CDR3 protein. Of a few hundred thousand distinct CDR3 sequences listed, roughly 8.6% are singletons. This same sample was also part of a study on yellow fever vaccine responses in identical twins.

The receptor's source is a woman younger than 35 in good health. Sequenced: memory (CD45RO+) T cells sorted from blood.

CDR3 DNA sequence: TGTGCCAGCAGATCCGCCGCGACCATTCATGAGCAGTACTTC. This sequence encodes CASRSAATIHEQYF. V is TRBV7-9 and J is TRBJ2-7, with no clear D. There are 14 residues in the CDR3. The germline V gene has CDR1 SEHNR and CDR2 FQNEAQ (reference sequence). Between the trimmed V and J ends, which lost 6 bases and 7 bases, there was a span of 19 bases.